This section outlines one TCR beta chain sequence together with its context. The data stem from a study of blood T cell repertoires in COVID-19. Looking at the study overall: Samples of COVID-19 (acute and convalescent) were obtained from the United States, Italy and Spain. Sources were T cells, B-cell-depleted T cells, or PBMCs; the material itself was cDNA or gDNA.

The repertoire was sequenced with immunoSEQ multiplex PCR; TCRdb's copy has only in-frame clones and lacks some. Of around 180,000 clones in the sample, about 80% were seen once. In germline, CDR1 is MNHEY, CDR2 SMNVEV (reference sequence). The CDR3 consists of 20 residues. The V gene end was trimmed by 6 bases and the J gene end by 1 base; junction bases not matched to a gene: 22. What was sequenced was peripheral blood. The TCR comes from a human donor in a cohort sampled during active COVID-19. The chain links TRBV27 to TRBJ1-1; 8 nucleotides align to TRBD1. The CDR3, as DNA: TGTGCCAGCAGCCGGAGGACTTTCCCGGACAGGGCTACCTCGAACACTGAAGCTTTCTTT. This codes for CASSRRTFPDRATSNTEAFF.